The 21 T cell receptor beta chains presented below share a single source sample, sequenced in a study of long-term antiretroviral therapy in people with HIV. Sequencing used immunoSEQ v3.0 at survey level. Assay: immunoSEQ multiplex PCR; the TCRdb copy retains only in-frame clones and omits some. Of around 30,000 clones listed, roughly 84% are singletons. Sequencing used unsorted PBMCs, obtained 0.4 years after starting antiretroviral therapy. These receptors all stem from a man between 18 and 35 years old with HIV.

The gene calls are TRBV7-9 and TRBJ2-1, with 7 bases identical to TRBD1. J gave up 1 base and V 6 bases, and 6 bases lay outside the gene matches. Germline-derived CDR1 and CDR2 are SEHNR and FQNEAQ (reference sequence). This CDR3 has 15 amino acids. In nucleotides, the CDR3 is TGTGCCAGCAGGGGACAGTACTCTTCCTACAATGAGCAGTTCTTC. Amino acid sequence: CASRGQYSSYNEQFF.

CDR3 DNA: TGTGCCAGCAGTGACTCCAGGGACAATCAGCCCCAGCATTTT. This encodes CASSDSRDNQPQHF. V and J are TRBV2 and TRBJ1-5, with D possibly TRBD1 on 5 matching bases. Germline-derived CDR1 and CDR2 are SNHLY and FYNNEI. Between the trimmed V and J ends, which lost 3 bases and 3 bases, there was a span of 9 bases. The CDR3 is made up of 14 amino acids.

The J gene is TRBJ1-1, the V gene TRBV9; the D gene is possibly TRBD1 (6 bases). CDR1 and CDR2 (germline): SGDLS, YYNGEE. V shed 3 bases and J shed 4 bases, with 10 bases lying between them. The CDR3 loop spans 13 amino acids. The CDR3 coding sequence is TGTGCCAGCAGCGAAGGGGGAGTCACTGAAGCTTTCTTT. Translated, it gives CASSEGGVTEAFF.

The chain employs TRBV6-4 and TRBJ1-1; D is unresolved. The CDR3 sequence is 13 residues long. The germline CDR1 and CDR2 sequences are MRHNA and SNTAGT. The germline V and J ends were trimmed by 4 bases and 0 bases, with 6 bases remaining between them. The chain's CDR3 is CASSARLNTEAFF. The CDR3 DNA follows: TGTGCCAGCAGTGCCCGGTTGAACACTGAAGCTTTCTTT.

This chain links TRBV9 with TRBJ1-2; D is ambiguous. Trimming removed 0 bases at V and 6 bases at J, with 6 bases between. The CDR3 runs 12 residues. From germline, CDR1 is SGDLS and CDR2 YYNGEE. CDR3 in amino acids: CASSVDVDGYTF. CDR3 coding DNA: TGTGCCAGCAGCGTAGATGTAGATGGCTACACCTTC.

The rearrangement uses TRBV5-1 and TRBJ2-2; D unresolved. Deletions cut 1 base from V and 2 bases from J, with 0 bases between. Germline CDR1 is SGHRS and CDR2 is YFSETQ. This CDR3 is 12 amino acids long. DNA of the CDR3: TGCGCCAGCAGCTTGAACACCGGGGAGCTGTTTTTT. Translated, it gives CASSLNTGELFF.

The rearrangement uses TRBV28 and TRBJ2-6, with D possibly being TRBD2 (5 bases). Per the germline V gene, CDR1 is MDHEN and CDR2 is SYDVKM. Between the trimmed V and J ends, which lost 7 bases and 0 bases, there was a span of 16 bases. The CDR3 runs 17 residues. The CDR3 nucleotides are TGTGCCAGCAATAGCGTACGTTACCGCTCTGGGGCCAACGTCCTGACTTTC. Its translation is CASNSVRYRSGANVLTF.

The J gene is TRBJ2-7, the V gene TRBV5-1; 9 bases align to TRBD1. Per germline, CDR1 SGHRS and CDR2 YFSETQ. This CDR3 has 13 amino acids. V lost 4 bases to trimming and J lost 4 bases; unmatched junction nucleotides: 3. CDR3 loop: CASSGGQGYEQYF. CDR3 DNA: TGCGCCAGCAGCGGTGGACAGGGGTACGAGCAGTACTTC.

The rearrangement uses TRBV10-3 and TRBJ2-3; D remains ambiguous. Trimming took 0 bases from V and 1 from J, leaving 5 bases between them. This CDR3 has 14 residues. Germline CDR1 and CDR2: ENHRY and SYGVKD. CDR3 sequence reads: CAISESRGTDTQYF. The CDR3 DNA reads TGTGCCATCAGTGAGTCAAGGGGCACAGATACGCAGTATTTT.

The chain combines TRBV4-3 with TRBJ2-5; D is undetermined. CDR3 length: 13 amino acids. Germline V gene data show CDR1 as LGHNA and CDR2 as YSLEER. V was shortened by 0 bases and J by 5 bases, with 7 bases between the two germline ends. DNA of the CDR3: TGCGCCAGCAGCCAAGATCTTAAGGAGACCCAGTACTTC. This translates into CASSQDLKETQYF.

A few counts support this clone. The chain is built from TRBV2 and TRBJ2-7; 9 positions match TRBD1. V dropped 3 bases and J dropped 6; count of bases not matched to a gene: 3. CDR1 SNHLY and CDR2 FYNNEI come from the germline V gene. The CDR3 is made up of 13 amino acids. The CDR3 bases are TGTGCCAGCAGTGAGGGGACAGGGACCGAGCAGTACTTC. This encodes CASSEGTGTEQYF.

The CDR3, as DNA: TGTGCCAGCAGTTTGTTCCCCATGGGTGGCTACACCTTC. This encodes CASSLFPMGGYTF. The rearrangement joins TRBV27 to TRBJ1-2; no firm D call. Germline loops: CDR1 MNHEY, CDR2 SMNVEV (reference sequence). Trimming pared 3 bases from V and 7 bases from J, leaving 12 bases between. The CDR3 is 13 residues long.

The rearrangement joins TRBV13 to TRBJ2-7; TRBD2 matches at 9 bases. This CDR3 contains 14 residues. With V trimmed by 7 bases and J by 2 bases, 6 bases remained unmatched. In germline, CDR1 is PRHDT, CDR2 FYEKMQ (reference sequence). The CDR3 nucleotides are TGTGCCAGCAACCCAGCGGGGGGCCCCTACGAGCAGTACTTC. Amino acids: CASNPAGGPYEQYF.

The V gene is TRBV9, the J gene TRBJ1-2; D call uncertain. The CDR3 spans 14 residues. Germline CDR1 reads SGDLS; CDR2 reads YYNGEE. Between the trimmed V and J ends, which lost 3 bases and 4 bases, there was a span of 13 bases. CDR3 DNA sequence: TGTGCCAGCAGCGCGTCCCAGGATGGCTATGGCTACACCTTC. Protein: CASSASQDGYGYTF.

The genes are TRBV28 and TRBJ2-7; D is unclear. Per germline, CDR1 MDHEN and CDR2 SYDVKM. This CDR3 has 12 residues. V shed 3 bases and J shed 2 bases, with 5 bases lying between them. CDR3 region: CASSFYPYEQYF. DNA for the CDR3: TGTGCCAGCAGTTTTTATCCCTACGAGCAGTACTTC.

CDR3 loop: CASSYSTGTGYNEQYF. Here the CDR3 DNA reads TGTGCCAGCAGTTACTCGACAGGGACAGGCTATAACGAGCAGTACTTC. The gene calls are TRBV6-5 and TRBJ2-7; 8 positions agree with TRBD1. Germline V gives CDR1 MNHEY, CDR2 SVGAGI. With V trimmed by 0 bases and J by 5 bases, 9 bases remained unmatched. CDR3 size: 16 residues.

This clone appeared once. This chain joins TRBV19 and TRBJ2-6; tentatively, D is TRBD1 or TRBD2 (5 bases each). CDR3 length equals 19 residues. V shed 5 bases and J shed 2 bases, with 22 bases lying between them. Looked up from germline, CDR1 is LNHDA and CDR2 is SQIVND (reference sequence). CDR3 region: CASSDPGAGPLTGANVLTF. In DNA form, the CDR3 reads TGTGCCAGTAGTGATCCCGGGGCAGGGCCACTGACTGGGGCCAACGTCCTGACTTTC.

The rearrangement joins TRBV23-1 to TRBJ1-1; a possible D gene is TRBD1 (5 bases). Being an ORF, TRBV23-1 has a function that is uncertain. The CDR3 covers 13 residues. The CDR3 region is CALNLGRSTEAFF. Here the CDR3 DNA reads TGCGCGCTTAACCTGGGGCGCAGCACTGAAGCTTTCTTT.

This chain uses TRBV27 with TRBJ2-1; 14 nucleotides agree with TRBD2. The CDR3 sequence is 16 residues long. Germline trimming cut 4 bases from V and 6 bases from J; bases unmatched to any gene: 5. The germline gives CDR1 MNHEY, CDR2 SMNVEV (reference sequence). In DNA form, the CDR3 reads TGTGCCAGCAGTTCGGGGACTAGCGGGAGAACCAATGAGCAGTTCTTC. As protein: CASSSGTSGRTNEQFF.

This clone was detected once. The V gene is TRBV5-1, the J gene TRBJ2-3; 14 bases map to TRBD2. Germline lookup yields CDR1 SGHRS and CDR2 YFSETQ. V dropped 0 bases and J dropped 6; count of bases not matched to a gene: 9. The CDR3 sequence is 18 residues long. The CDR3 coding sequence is TGCGCCAGCAGCTTGGGCACAGGACTAGCGGGAGGAAGGGATACGCAGTATTTT. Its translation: CASSLGTGLAGGRDTQYF.

This CDR3 reads CSVSRGWENSYGYTF. The DNA of the CDR3 is TGCAGCGTCTCACGGGGGTGGGAGAACTCATATGGCTACACCTTC. This chain connects TRBV29-1 to TRBJ1-2; perhaps TRBD1 as D (5 bases). CDR3 length equals 15 residues. V was shortened by 6 bases and J by 5 bases, with 22 bases between the two germline ends. Germline loops: CDR1 SQVTM, CDR2 ANQGSEA.